The 2 T cell receptor beta chains below all came from one sample that was sequenced in a study of blood T cell repertoires in COVID-19. Generated by immunoSEQ multiplex PCR, the TCRdb table keeps only in-frame clones and is missing some. The repertoire includes 200,000 to 300,000 clones, about 80% of them detected once, and around 3.2% sits in the top ten. Sequencing was performed on peripheral blood. Receptors originate from a woman at least 80 years old with acute or convalescent COVID-19.

The table lists this clone with a count of one. The chain combines TRBV15 with TRBJ1-2, with D unclear. Germline V gene data show CDR1 as LNHNV and CDR2 as YYDKDF (reference sequence). Trimming pared 0 bases from V and 7 bases from J, leaving 15 bases between. The CDR3 is 15 amino acids. CDR3 sequence: CATSRDGGFGGGYTF. The CDR3 DNA reads as TGTGCCACCAGCAGAGATGGAGGGTTTGGTGGTGGCTACACCTTC.

The genes are TRBV29-1 and TRBJ1-1; 7 bases line up with TRBD1. This CDR3 comprises 13 residues. The germline gives CDR1 SQVTM, CDR2 ANQGSEA. This CDR3 is CRVQGSKNTEAFF. The CDR3, as DNA: TGCAGGGTACAGGGGTCGAAGAACACTGAAGCTTTCTTT.